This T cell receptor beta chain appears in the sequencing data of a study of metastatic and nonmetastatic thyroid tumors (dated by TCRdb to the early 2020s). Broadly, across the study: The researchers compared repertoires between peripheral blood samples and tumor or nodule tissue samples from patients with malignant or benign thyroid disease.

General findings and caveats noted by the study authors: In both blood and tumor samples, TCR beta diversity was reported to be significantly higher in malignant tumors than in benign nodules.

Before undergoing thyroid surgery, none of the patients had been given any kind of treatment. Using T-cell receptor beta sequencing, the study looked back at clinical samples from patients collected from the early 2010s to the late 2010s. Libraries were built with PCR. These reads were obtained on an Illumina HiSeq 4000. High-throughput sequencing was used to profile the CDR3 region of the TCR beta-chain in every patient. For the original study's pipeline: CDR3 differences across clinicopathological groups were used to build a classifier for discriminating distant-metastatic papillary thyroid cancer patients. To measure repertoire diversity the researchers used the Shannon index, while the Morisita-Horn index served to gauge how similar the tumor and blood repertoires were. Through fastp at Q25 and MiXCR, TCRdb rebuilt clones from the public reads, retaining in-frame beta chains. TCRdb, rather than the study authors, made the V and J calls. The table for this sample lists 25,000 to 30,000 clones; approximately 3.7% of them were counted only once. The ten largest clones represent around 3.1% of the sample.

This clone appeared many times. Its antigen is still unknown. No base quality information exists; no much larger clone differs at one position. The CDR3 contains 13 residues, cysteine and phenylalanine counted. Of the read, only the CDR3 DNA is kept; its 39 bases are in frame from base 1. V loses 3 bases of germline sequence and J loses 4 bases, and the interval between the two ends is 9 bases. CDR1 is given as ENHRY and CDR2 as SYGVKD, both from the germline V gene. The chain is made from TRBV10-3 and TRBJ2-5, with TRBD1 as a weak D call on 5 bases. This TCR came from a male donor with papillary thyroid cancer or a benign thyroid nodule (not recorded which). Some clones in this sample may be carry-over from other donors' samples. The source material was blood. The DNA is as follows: TGTGCCATCAGTGACCAGGGCCCAGAGACCCAGTACTTC. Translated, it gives CAISDQGPETQYF.